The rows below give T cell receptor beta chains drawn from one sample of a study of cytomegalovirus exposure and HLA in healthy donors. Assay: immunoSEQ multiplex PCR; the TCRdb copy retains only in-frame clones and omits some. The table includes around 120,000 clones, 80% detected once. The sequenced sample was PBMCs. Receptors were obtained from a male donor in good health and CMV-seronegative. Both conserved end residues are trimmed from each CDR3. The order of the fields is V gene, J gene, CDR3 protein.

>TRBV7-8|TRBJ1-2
ASSARDRVYGYT
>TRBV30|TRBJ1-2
AWSTGTAKGYT
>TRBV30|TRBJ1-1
AWSIRQGSRDTEAF
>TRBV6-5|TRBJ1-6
ASRRSPGYSPLH
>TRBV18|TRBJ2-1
ASSLGLAGRNEQF
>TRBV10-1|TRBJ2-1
ASRAGKNSYNEQF
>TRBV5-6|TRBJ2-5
ASSLVGEELGWETQY
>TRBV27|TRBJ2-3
ASRTLFRTSGGTQY
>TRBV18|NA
ASSFIPGQKTYEQY
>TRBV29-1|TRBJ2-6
SVVRLDTTGANVLT
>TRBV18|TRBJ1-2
ASSGLGQGNYGYT
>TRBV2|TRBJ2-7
ASSEVYRGGSYEQY
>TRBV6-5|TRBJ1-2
ASSSIGHHGIGYT
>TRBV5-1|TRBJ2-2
ASSWLGGRTNTGELF
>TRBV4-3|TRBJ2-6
ASSRTTGSGANVLT
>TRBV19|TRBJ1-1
ASSIGTVPRAF
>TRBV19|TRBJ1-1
ASSQGRRTEAF
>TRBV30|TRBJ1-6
AWSVQRQGGSPLH
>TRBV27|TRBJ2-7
ASSFSRGPALYEQY
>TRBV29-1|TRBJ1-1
SVEESRGGNTEAF
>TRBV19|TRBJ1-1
ASSIGAANTEAF
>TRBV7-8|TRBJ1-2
ASSSAGQGLGYT
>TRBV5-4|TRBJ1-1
ASSFHGGNTEAF
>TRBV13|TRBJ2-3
ASSWGQVPDTQY
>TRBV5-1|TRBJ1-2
ASSLDAGDYGYT
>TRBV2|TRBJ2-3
ASSDTGRITDTQY
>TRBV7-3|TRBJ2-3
ASSPLSRLAGGRTDTQY
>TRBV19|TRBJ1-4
ASSGTIDEKLF
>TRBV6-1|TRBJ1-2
ASSEGGSNYGYT
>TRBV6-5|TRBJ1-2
ASSQGRGDNYGYT
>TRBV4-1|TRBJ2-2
ASSQEVKTGDTGELF
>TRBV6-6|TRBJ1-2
ASSPPDSSRTYGYT
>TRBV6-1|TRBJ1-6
ASSDRDRYSPLH